The 14 T cell receptor beta chains presented below share a single source sample, sequenced in a study of T cells in Graves' hyperthyroidism and ophthalmopathy (dated by TCRdb to 2018 to 2020). The library was generated by multiplex PCR. Sequencer: Illumina HiSeq 2000. The TCR beta CDR3 regions were amplified from RNA transcripts. The first round of RT-PCR for the TCR CDR3 was performed with the HTBI primer set and the Qiagen OneStep RT-PCR kit. The public sequencing data were trimmed at Q25 with fastp and processed into clonotypes with MiXCR by TCRdb, which kept only in-frame beta chains. For every CDR3 protein sequence, its rows merge into one entry that carries the most common genes and DNA. The sample table shows some 580,000 distinct CDR3 sequences, and more than 15% are seen once. Together, the top ten hold roughly 3% of the sample. The sample was blood. These receptors all stem from a woman aged 40 to 50 with Graves' ophthalmopathy.

This clonotype came up many times. The chain joins TRBV19 to TRBJ1-2; D may be TRBD1 (6 bases). Per germline, CDR1 LNHDA and CDR2 SQIVND (reference sequence). V was shortened by 3 bases and J by 2 bases, with 7 bases between the two germline ends. The CDR3 has 13 residues. The CDR3 region has the DNA TGTGCCAGTAGTATTACAGGGAACTATGGCTACACCTTC. It specifies CASSITGNYGYTF. Combining the CDR3 with reference TRBV19 and TRBJ1-2 gives the whole variable domain DGGITQSPKYLFRKEGQNVTLSCEQNLNHDAMYWYRQDPGQGLRLIYYSQIVNDFQKGDIAEGYSVSREKKESFPLTVTSAQKNPTAFYLCASSITGNYGYTFGSGTRLTVV.

This chain uses TRBV10-3 with TRBJ1-1; D uncertain. Trimming removed 4 bases from V and 0 bases from J, with 12 bases in between. CDR1 is ENHRY, CDR2 SYGVKD, per germline. The CDR3 contains 15 residues. CDR3 DNA: TGTGCCATCAGTGTGTGGCTGTCTATGAACACTGAAGCTTTCTTT. Encoded protein: CAISVWLSMNTEAFF.

This clonotype appeared many times. The chain has TRBV30 and TRBJ1-2, with D possibly TRBD1 on 5 matching bases. Per germline, CDR1 GTSNPN and CDR2 SVGIG (reference sequence). The CDR3 has 13 residues. Trimming took 4 bases from V and 4 from J, leaving 13 bases between them. In nucleotides, the CDR3 is TGTGCCTGGAAAAGGACCCAGGGCTATGGCTACACCTTC. It yields the protein CAWKRTQGYGYTF.

This sequence joins TRBV29-1 and TRBJ2-7; TRBD2 agrees at 11 bases. The CDR3 has 15 amino acids. J lost 2 bases, V lost 3 bases, and 6 bases had no gene match. Germline V gene sequence: CDR1 SQVTM, CDR2 ANQGSEA. The CDR3 protein is CSVEPLAGGAYEQYF. DNA for the CDR3: TGCAGCGTTGAGCCCCTAGCGGGAGGTGCCTACGAGCAGTACTTC.

The chain couples TRBV20-1 to TRBJ2-4; possibly TRBD1 for D (7 bases). The CDR3 runs to 14 residues. Germline CDR1 is DFQATT and CDR2 is SNEGSKA (reference sequence). V was pared by 6 bases and J by 6 bases, with 18 bases between. CDR3 coding DNA: TGCAGTGCATTAGCAGGGGGGTGGGCAAACATTCAGTACTTC. It is translated as CSALAGGWANIQYF.

Comments on this clonotype: Its ends do not fully match the called genes, so a read error is possible. V gene TRBV7-9 combines with J gene TRBJ1-6; D remains unclear. Germline CDR1 reads SEHNR; CDR2 reads FQNEAQ (reference sequence). The CDR3 has 11 residues. CDR3 sequence: CAGSLGGPLHF. CDR3 coding DNA: TGTGCCGGCAGCTTAGGTGGACCCCTCCACTTT.

This clonotype was detected many times. The chain combines TRBV7-2 with TRBJ2-3; 7 bases fit TRBD1. Germline values: CDR1 SGHTA, CDR2 FQGNSA. The length of the CDR3 is 18 residues. V was clipped by 1 base and J by 6 bases; unmatched bases: 16. The CDR3 nucleotides read TGTGCCAGCAGCTTAGTTTCCACGGGACAGAGTCGCCTGGATACGCAGTATTTT. This translates into CASSLVSTGQSRLDTQYF.

This clonotype was counted ten times or more. V is TRBV28 and J is TRBJ1-1, with D possibly TRBD1 on 6 matching bases. The V end was cut by 2 bases, the J end by 10 bases, with 11 bases between. CDR1 is MDHEN and CDR2 is SYDVKM in the germline V gene. The CDR3 totals 12 residues. CDR3 nucleotides: TGTGCCAGCAGTTTAATGGTACAGGGAGCTTTCTTT. It yields the protein CASSLMVQGAFF.

This clonotype was observed many times. The V call is TRBV6-1, the J call TRBJ2-1, with 8 bases matching TRBD2. Trimming removed 5 bases from V and 4 bases from J; junction bases left unmatched: 7. The CDR3 spans 15 residues. CDR1 MNHNS and CDR2 SASEGT come from the germline V gene. The CDR3 DNA sequence: TGTGCCAGCAGTCCCAAAATAGCGGGGTACAATGAGCAGTTCTTC. It encodes CASSPKIAGYNEQFF.

This clonotype was detected many times. The V gene is TRBV18, the J gene TRBJ2-5; 12 bases match TRBD1. J lost 4 bases, V lost 5 bases, and 5 bases had no gene match. CDR3 length: 15 amino acids. Germline V gene data show CDR1 as KGHSH and CDR2 as LQKENI. CDR3: CASSRGTGGRETQYF. In DNA form, the CDR3 reads TGTGCCAGCTCAAGAGGGACAGGGGGCCGAGAGACCCAGTACTTC.

On this clonotype: A read error is possible here, since a much larger clone lies one base away. This chain uses TRBV11-2 with TRBJ1-1, with D maybe TRBD1 (6 bases). The CDR3 is made up of 13 amino acids. CDR1 is SGHAT and CDR2 is FQNNGV in the germline V gene. CDR3 residues: CACSLGGGLGAFF. CDR3 bases: TGTGCCTGCAGCTTAGGGGGGGGGCTAGGAGCTTTCTTT.

This clonotype has a handful of counts. The chain employs TRBV27 and TRBJ1-1; 8 bases align to TRBD1. The V segment lost 6 bases and the J segment 3 bases; nucleotides outside the gene matches: 12. The CDR3 runs 16 residues. Germline loops: CDR1 MNHEY, CDR2 SMNVEV (reference sequence). The DNA for the CDR3 is TGTGCCAGCAGCGACTTCGGACAGGGCCCACACACTGAAGCTTTCTTT. This gives the protein CASSDFGQGPHTEAFF.

This clonotype was observed a handful of times. V is TRBV29-1 and J is TRBJ2-1; TRBD2 matches 8 bases. The CDR3 sequence is 15 residues long. Germline-derived CDR1 and CDR2 are SQVTM and ANQGSEA. J was trimmed by 4 bases and V by 7 bases; bases with no gene match: 12. CDR3 nucleotides: TGCAGCGCGTGCCTTCAACTAGCGGAGTACAATGAGCAGTTCTTC. It translates to CSACLQLAEYNEQFF.

The chain recombines TRBV7-2 with TRBJ2-6; D may be TRBD1 or TRBD2 (7 bases each). Trimming left V 5 bases short and J 2 bases short, with 16 bases between. The V gene's germline CDR1 is SGHTA and CDR2 FQGNSA. The CDR3 contains 17 residues. For the CDR3, the DNA is TGTGCCAGCAGCCGGAGGGGGGGGACAGCTGGGGCCAACGTCCTGACTTTC. Its translation is CASSRRGGTAGANVLTF.